These T cell receptor beta chains were read from a single sample in a study of memory CD4+ T cells and cytomegalovirus serostatus. Produced via immunoSEQ multiplex PCR; TCRdb's table is partial and in-frame only. Among tens of thousands of clones listed, approximately 78% were seen once. The sequenced material came from memory CD4+ T cells from blood. These receptors all come from an adult in good health and CMV-seronegative. Both conserved end residues are part of each CDR3. Each record gives: J gene, V gene, clone size, D gene, CDR3 length, CDR3 protein, CDR3 DNA. D genes are given only for firm matches. For some rows the clone size is stated as once, few or many, or as a class when expanded; others skip it.

TRBJ1-6,TRBV9,-,TRBD1,18,CASSATRDSRNYNSPLHF,TGTGCCAGCAGCGCTACACGGGACAGCCGAAATTATAATTCACCCCTCCACTTT
TRBJ1-1,TRBV19,-,-,15,CASSPTGQWGTEAFF,TGTGCCAGTAGCCCCACCGGCCAATGGGGCACTGAAGCTTTCTTT
TRBJ2-1,TRBV11-3,-,TRBD2,14,CASSTGTSAGEQFF,TGTGCCAGCAGCACCGGGACTAGCGCGGGTGAGCAGTTCTTC
TRBJ2-7,TRBV5-1,few,TRBD1,15,CASSLVSGQGYEQYF,TGCGCCAGCAGCCTAGTTTCGGGACAGGGCTACGAGCAGTACTTC
TRBJ1-6,TRBV9,-,-,16,CASSVAESSYNSPLHF,TGTGCCAGCAGCGTAGCGGAGAGCTCCTATAATTCACCCCTCCACTTT
TRBJ1-1,TRBV11-3,-,-,13,CASSLGGNTEAFF,TGTGCCAGCAGCTTAGGGGGGAACACTGAAGCTTTCTTT
TRBJ2-5,TRBV2,-,TRBD2,15,CASSGLAGAAATQYF,TGTGCCAGCAGTGGCCTAGCGGGCGCCGCGGCGACCCAGTACTTC
TRBJ1-4,TRBV19,once,TRBD1,15,CASSRDSATNEKLFF,TGTGCCAGTAGTAGGGACAGTGCAACTAATGAAAAACTGTTTTTT
TRBJ2-5,TRBV28,-,-,15,CASSPQYGGQETQYF,TGTGCCAGCAGCCCACAATATGGGGGCCAAGAGACCCAGTACTTC
TRBJ1-6,TRBV5-1,few,TRBD1,15,CASSIDRVRNSPLHF,TGCGCCAGCAGCATCGACAGGGTTCGGAATTCACCCCTCCACTTT
TRBJ1-1,TRBV7-2,-,TRBD1,14,CASSRDTGVTEAFF,TGTGCCAGCAGCCGAGACACAGGGGTCACTGAAGCTTTCTTT
TRBJ2-2,TRBV5-6,-,TRBD1,15,CASSLFQGAPGELFF,TGTGCCAGCAGCTTGTTCCAGGGGGCCCCCGGGGAGCTGTTTTTT
TRBJ1-2,TRBV5-6,-,-,15,CASSLGTPSPYGYTF,TGTGCCAGCAGCTTGGGCACCCCGAGTCCTTATGGCTACACCTTC
TRBJ1-2,TRBV5-1,-,-,15,CASSLELGLGYGYTF,TGCGCCAGCAGCTTGGAGCTAGGACTTGGCTATGGCTACACCTTC
TRBJ2-2,TRBV5-1,-,-,16,CASSWRPGGPAGELFF,TGCGCCAGCAGCTGGCGTCCGGGGGGCCCGGCCGGGGAGCTGTTTTTT
TRBJ2-1,TRBV5-1,-,TRBD2,15,CASSLIAGGRGEQFF,TGCGCCAGCAGCTTGATTGCGGGAGGTCGGGGTGAGCAGTTCTTC
TRBJ1-1,TRBV28,-,-,13,CASTDTRNTEAFF,TGTGCCAGCACGGACACCAGGAACACTGAAGCTTTCTTT
TRBJ2-3,TRBV4-2,-,TRBD2,16,CASSPHGAGGADTQYF,TGTGCCAGCAGCCCCCACGGAGCGGGGGGAGCAGATACGCAGTATTTT
TRBJ2-3,TRBV7-2,-,TRBD2,16,CASSLRGGGALDTQYF,TGTGCCAGCAGCTTACGGGGCGGGGGGGCATTAGATACGCAGTATTTT
TRBJ2-3,TRBV15,-,-,15,CATSRGAGSTDTQYF,TGTGCCACCTCCCGGGGGGCGGGCTCCACAGATACGCAGTATTTT
TRBJ2-7,TRBV13,-,TRBD1,15,CASSSWTGGDYEQYF,TGTGCCAGCAGCTCTTGGACAGGGGGGGACTACGAGCAGTACTTC
TRBJ2-3,TRBV9,once,TRBD2,14,CASSGGLASDTQYF,TGTGCCAGCAGCGGTGGACTAGCCTCAGATACGCAGTATTTT
TRBJ1-1,TRBV6-1,-,-,13,CASSEAGETEAFF,TGTGCCAGCAGTGAGGCAGGTGAGACTGAAGCTTTCTTT
TRBJ1-2,TRBV25-1,-,TRBD1,15,CASFTRDRGNYGYTF,TGTGCCAGCTTCACCCGGGACAGGGGTAACTATGGCTACACCTTT
TRBJ2-1,TRBV7-9,-,TRBD1,16,CASSPPGQGNVNEQFF,TGTGCCAGCAGCCCACCGGGACAGGGGAACGTAAATGAGCAGTTCTTC
TRBJ1-2,TRBV19,-,-,14,CASSAGLTLRGYTF,TGTGCCAGTAGTGCGGGACTGACTTTGAGGGGCTACACCTTC
TRBJ2-7,TRBV11-2,once,-,13,CASRPNRVGEQYF,TGTGCCAGCAGGCCCAACAGGGTCGGCGAGCAGTACTTC
TRBJ2-3,TRBV5-4,-,TRBD2,14,CASSLGGGTDTQYF,TGTGCCAGCAGCTTGGGCGGGGGGACAGATACGCAGTATTTT
TRBJ1-5,TRBV4-1,-,TRBD1,15,CASSQRQGGGQPQHF,TGCGCCAGCAGCCAAAGACAGGGGGGCGGTCAGCCCCAGCATTTT
TRBJ2-1,TRBV10-3,-,-,12,CAIGRVANEQFF,TGTGCCATCGGACGCGTGGCCAATGAGCAGTTCTTC
TRBJ2-5,TRBV4-2,once,-,16,CASSQDGGGPLETQYF,TGTGCCAGCAGCCAAGATGGGGGGGGGCCTTTGGAGACCCAGTACTTC
TRBJ2-7,TRBV6-1,-,-,13,CATGAKSAGEQYF,TGTGCCACGGGGGCAAAGTCCGCTGGGGAGCAGTACTTC
TRBJ2-7,TRBV27,once,TRBD2,17,CASSLRGGGSASYEQYF,TGTGCCAGCAGTTTAAGGGGCGGGGGTTCCGCCTCCTACGAGCAGTACTTC
TRBJ1-3,TRBV7-8,-,-,16,CASSLDPGTSGNTIYF,TGTGCCAGCAGCTTAGACCCAGGCACCTCTGGAAACACCATATATTTT
TRBJ1-6,TRBV30,-,-,14,CASRMGSYNSPLHF,TGTGCCTCCCGGATGGGCTCCTATAATTCACCCCTCCACTTT
TRBJ2-3,TRBV6-4,-,-,15,CASSVGSLNSDTQYF,TGTGCCAGCAGTGTCGGCAGCTTAAATTCAGATACGCAGTATTTT
TRBJ2-2,TRBV5-8,-,-,15,CASSLRAANTGELFF,TGTGCCAGCAGCTTGCGGGCAGCGAACACCGGGGAGCTGTTTTTT
TRBJ2-7,TRBV7-9,-,TRBD1,15,CASSFQTGGDGEQYF,TGTGCCAGCAGCTTCCAGACAGGGGGAGATGGCGAGCAGTACTTC
TRBJ2-1,TRBV4-1,few,TRBD2,20,CASSQATKAYSGGGYNEQFF,TGCGCCAGCAGCCAAGCCACGAAAGCTTATAGCGGGGGGGGGTACAATGAGCAGTTCTTC
TRBJ1-6,TRBV5-6,-,-,15,CASSLRRRESSPLHF,TGTGCCAGCAGCTTGAGGCGCAGGGAAAGTTCACCCCTCCACTTT
TRBJ2-2,TRBV7-8,-,-,16,CASSLVPAGATGELFF,TGTGCCAGCAGCTTAGTTCCCGCGGGGGCCACCGGGGAGCTGTTTTTT
TRBJ2-3,TRBV15,-,-,13,CATSREVLAQQYF,TGTGCCACCAGCAGAGAGGTACTCGCCCAACAGTATTTT
TRBJ1-1,TRBV7-2,-,-,13,CASRARDNKEAFF,TGTGCCAGCAGAGCCCGGGACAATAAAGAAGCTTTCTTT
TRBJ2-5,TRBV19,-,-,15,CASSIGVVRERTQYF,TGTGCCAGTAGTATAGGAGTAGTTAGGGAACGTACCCAGTACTTC
TRBJ1-3,TRBV30,few,TRBD1,15,CAWSGDRATGNTIYF,TGTGCCTGGAGCGGGGACAGGGCTACTGGAAACACCATATATTTT
TRBJ2-3,TRBV6-5,-,-,12,CASSYLGGPQYF,TGTGCCAGCAGTTACCTGGGGGGCCCGCAGTATTTT